The T cell receptor beta chain described here comes from a study of spatial heterogeneity in lung cancer. Study-level background: Sequencing was performed on follow-up PBMC samples when available, collected at a median of approximately two years after resection. More beta-chain than alpha-chain sequences were consistently detected. General study findings and limits: More often at tumor resection than at routine follow-up, ubiquitous expanded tumor TCRs were detected in the blood.

One entry per CDR3 protein, called by TCRdb with MiXCR from the 5' RACE reads. The repertoire has around 100,000 distinct CDR3 sequences, under 14% of them found once; the top ten carry approximately 24%. The time point denotes: blood at routine non-recurrence follow-up after resection. Researchers sequenced whole RNA taken from tumor, nontumor lung or frozen PBMC without sorting. The CDR3 spans 15 residues. V gave up 0 bases and J gave up 7 bases; unmatched junction bases: 7. Per the germline V gene, CDR1 is DFQATT and CDR2 is SNEGSKA (reference sequence). In its sample, this clonotype was seen many times. Its antigen is still unknown.

The sample was PBMCs, taken at follow-up. This clonotype was sampled from a female donor with early-stage non-small cell lung cancer. V usage is TRBV20-1 and J usage is TRBJ2-1; TRBD2 matches at 9 bases. CDR3 DNA sequence: TGCAGTGCTAGAGATCTTAGCGGGAGAGGGAATGAGCAGTTCTTC. Protein sequence: CSARDLSGRGNEQFF.